The 20 T cell receptor beta chains listed next were all sequenced from one sample in a study of blood T cell repertoires in COVID-19. Sequenced by immunoSEQ multiplex PCR; TCRdb stores in-frame clones only, minus some. The sample carries approximately 230,000 clones, around nine tenths recorded once. Material: peripheral blood. Source of these receptors: a man older than 75 with acute or convalescent COVID-19.

CDR3 in DNA: TGTGCCAGCACCCCGATGGGTACCGGGAGTAATCCGTATGGCTACACCTTC. It is translated as CASTPMGTGSNPYGYTF. The gene calls are TRBV7-2 and TRBJ1-2, with D hard to call. The V end was cut by 7 bases, the J end by 5 bases, with 26 bases between. The CDR3 loop spans 17 amino acids. Germline V CDR1 and CDR2: SGHTA, FQGNSA.

This chain connects TRBV6-5 to TRBJ1-4, with TRBD1 matching over 8 bases. Germline V gene data show CDR1 as MNHEY and CDR2 as SVGAGI. Unmatched junction bases numbered 10, after V lost 6 bases and J lost 7 bases. This CDR3 contains 15 residues. CDR3 protein: CASSPDRGWIEKLFF. The CDR3 bases are TGTGCCAGCAGCCCCGACAGGGGTTGGATTGAAAAACTGTTTTTT.

This clone was observed once. The chain has TRBV27 and TRBJ1-1; perhaps TRBD1 as D (5 bases). V lost 6 bases, J lost 2 bases, and 10 bases lay in between. Germline-derived CDR1 and CDR2 are MNHEY and SMNVEV (reference sequence). This CDR3 spans 13 amino acids. The CDR3 nucleotides read TGTGCCAGCAGCGACAGCGTAAACACTGAAGCTTTCTTT. This sequence encodes CASSDSVNTEAFF.

In the case of this clone: One end of the junction does not line up with germline, which may come from a read error. J is TRBJ2-3 and V is TRBV25-1; 9 nucleotides line up with TRBD1. Germline loops: CDR1 MGHDK, CDR2 SYGVNS. The CDR3 has 17 amino acids. The CDR3 reads CANSDLGQGSGTDTQYF. The CDR3 DNA reads as TGTGCCAACAGTGACCTGGGACAGGGATCAGGCACAGATACGCAGTATTTT.

CDR3 amino acids: CASATAGVNEQYF. The DNA of the CDR3 is TGTGCCAGCGCGACAGCGGGAGTGAACGAGCAGTACTTC. The chain joins TRBV3-1 (or the pseudogene TRBV3-2) to TRBJ2-7, with 8 bases aligning to TRBD2. Trimming took 8 bases from V and 5 from J; bases not matched to a gene: 8. The CDR3 covers 13 residues. CDR1 LGHDT and CDR2 YNNKEL come from the germline V gene (reference sequence).

V and J are TRBV19 and TRBJ2-3; TRBD2 matches at 13 bases. The V gene's germline CDR1 is LNHDA and CDR2 SQIVND (reference sequence). V gave up 6 bases and J gave up 2 bases; unmatched junction bases: 5. There are 16 residues in the CDR3. Written as DNA, the CDR3 is TGTGCCAGTAGGCGACTAGCGGGAGGAGTCACAGATACGCAGTATTTT. Its protein is CASRRLAGGVTDTQYF. Variable domain in full (rest from reference TRBV19 and TRBJ2-3): DGGITQSPKYLFRKEGQNVTLSCEQNLNHDAMYWYRQDPGQGLRLIYYSQIVNDFQKGDIAEGYSVSREKKESFPLTVTSAQKNPTAFYLCASRRLAGGVTDTQYFGPGTRLTVL.

The rearrangement joins TRBV3-1 (or the pseudogene TRBV3-2) to TRBJ2-7; unclear D gene. The V gene's germline CDR1 is LGHDT and CDR2 YNNKEL (reference sequence). The CDR3 loop spans 12 amino acids. The V end was cut by 1 base, the J end by 4 bases, with 5 bases between. The CDR3: CASSQVGYEQYF. In nucleotides, the CDR3 is TGTGCCAGCAGCCAAGTCGGGTACGAGCAGTACTTC.

The J gene is TRBJ2-1, the V gene TRBV7-2, with TRBD2 matching 11 bases. J was trimmed by 8 bases and V by 1 base; bases with no gene match: 7. Germline-derived CDR1 and CDR2 are SGHTA and FQGNSA. The CDR3 extends over 16 amino acids. The CDR3 coding sequence is TGTGCCAGCAGCTTAGAGGTAGCGGGAGGGGGGCATGAGCAGTTCTTC. It yields the protein CASSLEVAGGGHEQFF.

The rearrangement links TRBV2 to TRBJ2-7; TRBD2 might be the D (6 bases). V lost 7 bases and J 2 bases, leaving 15 bases between the germline ends. The CDR3 length is 14 residues. Per germline, CDR1 SNHLY and CDR2 FYNNEI. CDR3 nucleotide sequence: TGTGCCAGCAAGGGTCTAGCGACCACCTACGAGCAGTACTTC. Residues: CASKGLATTYEQYF.

The rearrangement uses TRBV19 and TRBJ1-1; TRBD1 might be the D (5 bases). This CDR3 has 16 amino acids. CDR1 and CDR2 from the germline V gene are LNHDA and SQIVND (reference sequence). Trimming stripped 7 bases from V and 4 bases from J, with 22 bases between. DNA of the CDR3: TGTGCCAGTATGGTAAATGAAGGGGCGGGGGGCACTGAAGCTTTCTTT. This sequence encodes CASMVNEGAGGTEAFF. The variable domain in full, completed from reference TRBV19 and TRBJ1-1, reads DGGITQSPKYLFRKEGQNVTLSCEQNLNHDAMYWYRQDPGQGLRLIYYSQIVNDFQKGDIAEGYSVSREKKESFPLTVTSAQKNPTAFYLCASMVNEGAGGTEAFFGQGTRLTVV.

This clone has a single count. V usage is TRBV7-9 and J usage is TRBJ2-5; TRBD2 aligns across 11 bases. From germline, CDR1 is SEHNR and CDR2 FQNEAQ (reference sequence). The length of the CDR3 is 16 residues. V trimming: 5 bases; J trimming: 0 bases; junction bases outside the gene matches: 5. In DNA form, the CDR3 reads TGTGCCAGCAGCCGACTAGCGGGGTCGTACCAAGAGACCCAGTACTTC. Residues: CASSRLAGSYQETQYF. The variable domain in full, with the rest retrieved from reference TRBV7-9 and TRBJ2-5, is DTGVSQNPRHKITKRGQNVTFRCDPISEHNRLYWYRQTLGQGPEFLTYFQNEAQLEKSRLLSDRFSAERPKGSFSTLEIQRTEQGDSAMYLCASSRLAGSYQETQYFGPGTRLLVL.

In nucleotides, the CDR3 is TGTGCCAGCTCACCTCTCTTTATTACAGATACGCAGTATTTT. This gives the protein CASSPLFITDTQYF. This chain connects TRBV18 to TRBJ2-3, with D uncertain. With 3 bases removed from V and 3 bases from J, the gap between germline ends came to 10 bases. The V gene's germline CDR1 is KGHSH and CDR2 LQKENI. The CDR3 is 14 residues long.

The chain links TRBV15 to TRBJ1-1; 9 positions agree with TRBD1. This CDR3 is 15 amino acids long. Germline V CDR1 and CDR2: LNHNV, YYDKDF (reference sequence). Trimming removed 1 base from V and 3 bases from J; junction bases left unmatched: 3. The CDR3 DNA follows: TGTGCCACCAGCAGAGGCTGGACAGGGGACACTGAAGCTTTCTTT. It is translated as CATSRGWTGDTEAFF.

The chain couples TRBV6-5 to TRBJ1-2, with 11 bases lining up with TRBD1. Germline V lookup: CDR1 MNHEY, CDR2 SVGAGI. CDR3 length equals 14 residues. Trimming cost V 6 bases and J 5 bases; bases outside gene matches: 5. CDR3 DNA: TGTGCCAGCAGCCAGGACAGGGGGCGATATGGCTACACCTTC. It encodes CASSQDRGRYGYTF.

This CDR3 reads CASSPYAGFSYEQYF. The CDR3 DNA sequence: TGCGCCAGCAGTCCCTACGCAGGGTTCTCCTACGAGCAGTACTTC. The chain is built from TRBV5-1 and TRBJ2-7; perhaps TRBD1 as D (5 bases). CDR1 is SGHRS, CDR2 YFSETQ, per germline. The CDR3 has 15 amino acids. Trimming cost V 5 bases and J 0 bases, with 15 bases left between them.

The chain recombines TRBV19 with TRBJ1-2, with D possibly being TRBD1 (5 bases). Per the germline V gene, CDR1 is LNHDA and CDR2 is SQIVND (reference sequence). The germline V and J ends were trimmed by 1 base and 4 bases, with 10 bases remaining between them. CDR3 length equals 14 residues. DNA for the CDR3: TGTGCCAGTAGTATAGGTGCGGGGGGCTATGGCTACACCTTC. Protein: CASSIGAGGYGYTF.

The chain links TRBV15 to TRBJ2-5; tentative D call: TRBD1 (6 bases). This CDR3 has 17 residues. The ends were cut back, 2 bases at V and 3 bases at J, with 19 bases in the middle. Germline V gives CDR1 LNHNV, CDR2 YYDKDF (reference sequence). The DNA of the CDR3 is TGTGCCACCAGCAGAAGCCGGAGCCTGGGGGCCGAAGAGACCCAGTACTTC. Amino acids: CATSRSRSLGAEETQYF. The complete variable domain, with remaining parts taken from reference TRBV15 and TRBJ2-5, reads DAMVIQNPRYQVTQFGKPVTLSCSQTLNHNVMYWYQQKSSQAPKLLFHYYDKDFNNEADTPDNFQSRRPNTSFCFLDIRSPGLGDTAMYLCATSRSRSLGAEETQYFGPGTRLLVL.

This chain joins TRBV7-3 and TRBJ2-1, with D possibly matching TRBD2 (6 bases). Trimming took off 1 base at V and 9 bases at J, with 19 bases between the two ends. CDR1 and CDR2 from the germline V gene are SGHTA and FQGTGA. CDR3 size: 16 residues. The CDR3 protein is CASSLNTPGEGSEQFF. As DNA, the CDR3 is TGTGCCAGCAGCTTAAATACCCCGGGAGAAGGAAGTGAGCAGTTCTTC.

The table lists this clone with a few counts. The rearrangement uses TRBV11-2 and TRBJ1-2; the D is unclear. V lost 0 bases and J 1 base, leaving 21 bases between the germline ends. Per germline, CDR1 SGHAT and CDR2 FQNNGV. This CDR3 contains 19 residues. In DNA, the CDR3 is TGTGCCAGCAGCTTAGATCTATTGGCCCCGGAGGTTTATAACTATGGCTACACCTTC. Its translation is CASSLDLLAPEVYNYGYTF.

The chain has TRBV27 and TRBJ2-7; no clear D gene. V gave up 2 bases and J gave up 5 bases, with 13 bases separating them. CDR3 length equals 14 residues. Germline V lookup: CDR1 MNHEY, CDR2 SMNVEV (reference sequence). The CDR3 coding sequence is TGTGCCAGCAGTTTACTTGCAGTTTCCCACGAGCAGTACTTC. It codes for CASSLLAVSHEQYF.